The T cell receptor (beta chain) under discussion was sequenced for a study of blood T cell repertoires in COVID-19. Profiled with immunoSEQ multiplex PCR; TCRdb holds only in-frame clones, not every one. The repertoire holds fewer than 350,000 clones, with 88% as singletons. Per germline, CDR1 MGHDK and CDR2 SYGVNS. The CDR3 is 17 residues long. With V trimmed by 2 bases and J by 0 bases, 7 bases remained unmatched. Donors were grouped by their self-reported clinical history. Sequences were obtained from PBMCs or T cells enriched from blood (not recorded which). This receptor was obtained from a woman in her twenties or thirties who had been exposed to COVID-19. The rearrangement links TRBV25-1 to TRBJ2-3; TRBD1 aligns across 8 bases. The CDR3: CASSERWTGNSTDTQYF. CDR3 bases: TGTGCCAGCAGTGAAAGGTGGACAGGGAATAGCACAGATACGCAGTATTTT.